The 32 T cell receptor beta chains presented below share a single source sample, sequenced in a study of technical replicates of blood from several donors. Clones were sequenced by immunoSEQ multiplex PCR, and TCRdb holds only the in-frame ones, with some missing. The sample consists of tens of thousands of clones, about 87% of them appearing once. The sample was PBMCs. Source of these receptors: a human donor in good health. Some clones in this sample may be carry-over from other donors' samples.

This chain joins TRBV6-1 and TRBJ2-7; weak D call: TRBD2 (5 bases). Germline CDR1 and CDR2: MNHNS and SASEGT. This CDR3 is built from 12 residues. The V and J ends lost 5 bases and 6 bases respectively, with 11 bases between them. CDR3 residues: CASSLGVGEQYF. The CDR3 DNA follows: TGTGCCAGCAGTCTCGGGGTCGGCGAGCAGTACTTC.

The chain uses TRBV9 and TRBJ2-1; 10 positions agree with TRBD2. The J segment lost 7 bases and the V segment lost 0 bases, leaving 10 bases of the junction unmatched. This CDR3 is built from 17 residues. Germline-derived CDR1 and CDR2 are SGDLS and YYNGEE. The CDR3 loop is CASSVGRLASGSNEQFF. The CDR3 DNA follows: TGTGCCAGCAGCGTAGGTAGATTGGCTAGCGGGAGTAATGAGCAGTTCTTC.

The CDR3 sequence is CASSLSMKRGPSPLHF. The CDR3 DNA sequence: TGTGCCAGCAGCTTATCAATGAAGAGGGGGCCCTCACCCCTCCACTTT. The chain is built from TRBV13 and TRBJ1-6, with 7 bases matching TRBD1. After removal of 2 bases from V and 10 bases from J, the junction contained 11 bases not matched to a gene. Germline lookup yields CDR1 PRHDT and CDR2 FYEKMQ (reference sequence). CDR3 length: 16 residues.

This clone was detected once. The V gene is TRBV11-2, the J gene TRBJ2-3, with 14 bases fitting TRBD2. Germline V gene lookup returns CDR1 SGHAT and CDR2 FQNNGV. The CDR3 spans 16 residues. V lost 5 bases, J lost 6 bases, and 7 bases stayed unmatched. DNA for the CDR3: TGTGCCAGCAGCCAGGGACTAGCGGGGGCATGGGATACGCAGTATTTT. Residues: CASSQGLAGAWDTQYF.

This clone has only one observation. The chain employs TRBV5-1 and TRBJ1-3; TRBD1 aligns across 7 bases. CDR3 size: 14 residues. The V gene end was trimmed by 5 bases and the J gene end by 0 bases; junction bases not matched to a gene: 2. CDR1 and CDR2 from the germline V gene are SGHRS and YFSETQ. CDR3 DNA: TGCGCCAGCAGGCGGGACAGCTCTGGAAACACCATATATTTT. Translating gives CASRRDSSGNTIYF.

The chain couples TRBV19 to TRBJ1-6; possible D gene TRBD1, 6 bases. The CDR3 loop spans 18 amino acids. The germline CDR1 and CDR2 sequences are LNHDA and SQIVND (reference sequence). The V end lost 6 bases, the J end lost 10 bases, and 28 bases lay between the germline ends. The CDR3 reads CASSPNPLFRGLGSPLHF. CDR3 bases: TGTGCCAGTAGCCCAAATCCACTCTTCAGGGGACTAGGGTCACCCCTCCACTTT. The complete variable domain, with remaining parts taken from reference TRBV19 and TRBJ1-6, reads DGGITQSPKYLFRKEGQNVTLSCEQNLNHDAMYWYRQDPGQGLRLIYYSQIVNDFQKGDIAEGYSVSREKKESFPLTVTSAQKNPTAFYLCASSPNPLFRGLGSPLHFGNGTRLTVT.

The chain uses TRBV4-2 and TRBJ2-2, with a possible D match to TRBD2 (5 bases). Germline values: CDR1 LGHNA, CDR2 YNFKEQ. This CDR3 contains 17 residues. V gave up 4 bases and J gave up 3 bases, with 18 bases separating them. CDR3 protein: CASSLLPLDGDTGELFF. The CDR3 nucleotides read TGTGCCAGCAGCCTCCTACCGTTGGACGGGGACACCGGGGAGCTGTTTTTT.

This chain's CDR3 is CASSVELAGAVEQFF. The CDR3 DNA follows: TGTGCCAGCAGCGTAGAACTAGCGGGAGCAGTTGAGCAGTTCTTC. The gene calls are TRBV9 and TRBJ2-1; TRBD2 matches 11 bases. The CDR3 covers 15 residues. Trimming at V came to 0 bases and at J to 9 bases, leaving 5 bases not matched to a gene. From germline, CDR1 is SGDLS and CDR2 YYNGEE.

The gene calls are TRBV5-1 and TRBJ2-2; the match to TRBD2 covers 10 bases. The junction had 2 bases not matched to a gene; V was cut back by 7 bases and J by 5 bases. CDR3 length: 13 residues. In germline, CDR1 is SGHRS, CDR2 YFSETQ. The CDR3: CASLAGDTGELFF. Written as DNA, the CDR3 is TGCGCCAGCCTAGCGGGAGATACCGGGGAGCTGTTTTTT. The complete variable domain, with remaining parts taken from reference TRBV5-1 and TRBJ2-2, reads KAGVTQTPRYLIKTRGQQVTLSCSPISGHRSVSWYQQTPGQGLQFLFEYFSETQRNKGNFPGRFSGRQFSNSRSEMNVSTLELGDSALYLCASLAGDTGELFFGEGSRLTVL.

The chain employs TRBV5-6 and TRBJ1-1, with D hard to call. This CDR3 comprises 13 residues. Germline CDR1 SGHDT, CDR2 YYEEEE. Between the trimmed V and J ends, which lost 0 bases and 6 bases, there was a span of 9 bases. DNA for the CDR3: TGTGCCAGCAGCTTGGTCGCCAGTGCTGAAGCTTTCTTT. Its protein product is CASSLVASAEAFF.

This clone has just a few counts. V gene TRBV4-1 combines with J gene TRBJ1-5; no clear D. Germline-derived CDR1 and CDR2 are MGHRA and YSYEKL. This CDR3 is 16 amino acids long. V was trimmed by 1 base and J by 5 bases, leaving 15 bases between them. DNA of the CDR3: TGCGCCAGCAGCCAAGCCGGATCCGTGAGGTATCAGCCCCAGCATTTT. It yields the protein CASSQAGSVRYQPQHF.

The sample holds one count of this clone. The CDR3 DNA is TGCAGTGCTAGAACAGGGGGAGCTTTCTTT. It encodes CSARTGGAFF. V gene TRBV20-1 combines with J gene TRBJ1-1; the match to TRBD1 covers 8 bases. With V trimmed by 2 bases and J by 10 bases, 0 bases remained unmatched. Per the germline V gene, CDR1 is DFQATT and CDR2 is SNEGSKA (reference sequence). The CDR3 spans 10 residues.

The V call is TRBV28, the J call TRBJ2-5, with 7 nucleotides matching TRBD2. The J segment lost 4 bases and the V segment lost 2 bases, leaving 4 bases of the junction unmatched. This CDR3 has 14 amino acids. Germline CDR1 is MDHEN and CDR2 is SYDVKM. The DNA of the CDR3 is TGTGCCAGCAGTTTAGCGGGAGTCGTAGAGACCCAGTACTTC. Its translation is CASSLAGVVETQYF.

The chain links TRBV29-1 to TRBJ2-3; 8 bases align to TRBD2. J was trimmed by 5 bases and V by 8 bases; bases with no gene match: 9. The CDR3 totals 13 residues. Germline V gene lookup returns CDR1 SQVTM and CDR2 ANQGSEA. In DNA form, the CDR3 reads TGCAGCTCACGGGGGGGAGAAATAGATACGCAGTATTTT. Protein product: CSSRGGEIDTQYF.

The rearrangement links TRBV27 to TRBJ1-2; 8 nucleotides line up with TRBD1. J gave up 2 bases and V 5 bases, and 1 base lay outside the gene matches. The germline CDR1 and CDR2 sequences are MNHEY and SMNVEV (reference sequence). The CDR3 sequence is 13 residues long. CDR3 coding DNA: TGTGCCAGCAGTCGGACAGGGAACTATGGCTACACCTTC. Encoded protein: CASSRTGNYGYTF.

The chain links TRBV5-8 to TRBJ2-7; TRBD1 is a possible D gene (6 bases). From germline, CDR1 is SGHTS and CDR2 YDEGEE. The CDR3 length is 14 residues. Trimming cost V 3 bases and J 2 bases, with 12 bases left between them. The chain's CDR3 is CASSSRDNAYEQYF. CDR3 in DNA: TGTGCCAGCAGCTCCCGGGACAACGCCTACGAGCAGTACTTC.

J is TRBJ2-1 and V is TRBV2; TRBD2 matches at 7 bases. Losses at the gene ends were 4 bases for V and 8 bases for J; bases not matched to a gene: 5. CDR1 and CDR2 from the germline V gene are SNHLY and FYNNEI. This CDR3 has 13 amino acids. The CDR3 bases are TGTGCCAGCAGTGGACTAGCCGGAGATGAGCAGTTCTTC. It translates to CASSGLAGDEQFF.

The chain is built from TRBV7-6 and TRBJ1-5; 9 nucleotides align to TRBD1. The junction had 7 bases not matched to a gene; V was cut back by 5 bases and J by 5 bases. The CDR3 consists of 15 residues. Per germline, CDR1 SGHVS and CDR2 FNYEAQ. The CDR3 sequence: CASSLDRGWDQPQHF. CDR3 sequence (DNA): TGTGCCAGCAGCCTGGACAGGGGATGGGATCAGCCCCAGCATTTT.

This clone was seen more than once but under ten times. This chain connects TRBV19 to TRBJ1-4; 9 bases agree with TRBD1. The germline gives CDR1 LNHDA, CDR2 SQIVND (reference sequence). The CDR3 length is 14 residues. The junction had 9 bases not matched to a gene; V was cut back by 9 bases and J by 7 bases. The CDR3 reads CASRKDRGGEKLFF. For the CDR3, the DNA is TGTGCCAGCAGAAAGGACAGGGGAGGTGAAAAACTGTTTTTT. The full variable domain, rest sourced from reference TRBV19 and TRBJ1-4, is DGGITQSPKYLFRKEGQNVTLSCEQNLNHDAMYWYRQDPGQGLRLIYYSQIVNDFQKGDIAEGYSVSREKKESFPLTVTSAQKNPTAFYLCASRKDRGGEKLFFGSGTQLSVL.

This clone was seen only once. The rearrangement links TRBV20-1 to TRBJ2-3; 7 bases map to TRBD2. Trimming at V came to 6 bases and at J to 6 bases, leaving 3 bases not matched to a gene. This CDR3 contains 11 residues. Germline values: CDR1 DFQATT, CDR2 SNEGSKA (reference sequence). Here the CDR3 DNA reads TGCAGTGCCGCTAGCGGTGATACGCAGTATTTT. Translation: CSAASGDTQYF.

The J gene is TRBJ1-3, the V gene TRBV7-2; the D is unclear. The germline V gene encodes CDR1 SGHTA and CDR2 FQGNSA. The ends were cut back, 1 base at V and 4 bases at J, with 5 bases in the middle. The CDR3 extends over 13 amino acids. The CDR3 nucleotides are TGTGCCAGCAGCTTAGAATCGGGAAACACCATATATTTT. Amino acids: CASSLESGNTIYF.

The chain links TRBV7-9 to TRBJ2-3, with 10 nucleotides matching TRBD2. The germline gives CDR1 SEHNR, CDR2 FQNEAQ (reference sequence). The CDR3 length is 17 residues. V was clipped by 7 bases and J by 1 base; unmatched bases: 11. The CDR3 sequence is CASTFQAGGRGTDTQYF. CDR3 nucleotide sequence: TGTGCCAGCACCTTCCAAGCGGGAGGGAGAGGCACAGATACGCAGTATTTT.

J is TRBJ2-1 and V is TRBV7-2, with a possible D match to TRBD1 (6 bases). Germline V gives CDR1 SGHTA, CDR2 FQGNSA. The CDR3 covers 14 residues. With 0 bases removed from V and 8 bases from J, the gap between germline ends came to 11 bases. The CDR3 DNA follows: TGTGCCAGCAGCTTAGCCTACAGGGCCGATGAGCAGTTCTTC. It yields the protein CASSLAYRADEQFF.

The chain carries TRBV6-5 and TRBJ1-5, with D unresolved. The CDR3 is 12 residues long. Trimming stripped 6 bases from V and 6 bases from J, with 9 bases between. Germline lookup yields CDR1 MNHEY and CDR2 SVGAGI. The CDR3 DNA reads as TGTGCCAGCAGCTTTCCGGGTCAGCCCCAGCATTTT. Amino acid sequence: CASSFPGQPQHF.

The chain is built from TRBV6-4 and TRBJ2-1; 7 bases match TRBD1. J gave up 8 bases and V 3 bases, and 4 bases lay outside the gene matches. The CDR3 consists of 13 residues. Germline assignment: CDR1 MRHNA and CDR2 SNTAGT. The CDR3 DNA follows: TGTGCCAGCAGTGAGAACGGACAGGATGAGCAGTTCTTC. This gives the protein CASSENGQDEQFF.

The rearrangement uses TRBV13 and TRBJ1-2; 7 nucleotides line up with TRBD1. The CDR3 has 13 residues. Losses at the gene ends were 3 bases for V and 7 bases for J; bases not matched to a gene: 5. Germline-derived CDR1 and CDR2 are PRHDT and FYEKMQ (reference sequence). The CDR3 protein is CASSFGRGVGYTF. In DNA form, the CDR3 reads TGTGCCAGCAGCTTTGGCAGGGGGGTTGGCTACACCTTC.

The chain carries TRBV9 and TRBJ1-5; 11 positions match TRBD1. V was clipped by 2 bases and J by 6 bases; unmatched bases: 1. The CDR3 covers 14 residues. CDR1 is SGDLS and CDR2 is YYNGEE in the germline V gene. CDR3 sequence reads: CASSVGQGVQPQHF. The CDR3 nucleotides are TGTGCCAGCAGCGTGGGACAGGGGGTTCAGCCCCAGCATTTT.

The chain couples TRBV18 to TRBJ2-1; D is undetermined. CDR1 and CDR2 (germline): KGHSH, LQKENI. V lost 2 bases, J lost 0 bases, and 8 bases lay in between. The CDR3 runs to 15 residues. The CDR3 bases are TGTGCCAGCTCACCAGGATGGAGCTCCTACAATGAGCAGTTCTTC. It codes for CASSPGWSSYNEQFF.

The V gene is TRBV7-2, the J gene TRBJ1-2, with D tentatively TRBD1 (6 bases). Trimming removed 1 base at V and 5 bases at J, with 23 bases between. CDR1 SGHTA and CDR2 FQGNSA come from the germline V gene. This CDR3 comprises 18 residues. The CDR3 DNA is TGTGCCAGCAGCTTAGTTCTGGCCTCAAGGACAGAGTTTTATGGCTACACCTTC. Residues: CASSLVLASRTEFYGYTF.

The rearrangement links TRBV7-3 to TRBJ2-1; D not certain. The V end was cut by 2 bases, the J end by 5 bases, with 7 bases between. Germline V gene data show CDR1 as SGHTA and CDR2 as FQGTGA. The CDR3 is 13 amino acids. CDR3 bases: TGTGCCAGCAGCTTATCCAGAAACAATGAGCAGTTCTTC. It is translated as CASSLSRNNEQFF.

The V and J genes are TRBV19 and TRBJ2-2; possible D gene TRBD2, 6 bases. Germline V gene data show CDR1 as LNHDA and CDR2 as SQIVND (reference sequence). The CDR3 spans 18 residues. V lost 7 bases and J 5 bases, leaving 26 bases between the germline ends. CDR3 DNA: TGTGCCAGTAACCCAACCCGGGGGAGTAAGTTAGCGACCGGGGAGCTGTTTTTT. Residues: CASNPTRGSKLATGELFF.

CDR3 amino acids: CASSGTGDGYTF. In DNA form, the CDR3 reads TGTGCCAGCAGTGGGACAGGGGACGGCTACACCTTC. J is TRBJ1-2 and V is TRBV2; 9 nucleotides agree with TRBD1. The trim removed 4 bases at V and 8 bases at J, leaving 2 bases unmatched. The V gene's germline CDR1 is SNHLY and CDR2 FYNNEI. The CDR3 covers 12 residues.